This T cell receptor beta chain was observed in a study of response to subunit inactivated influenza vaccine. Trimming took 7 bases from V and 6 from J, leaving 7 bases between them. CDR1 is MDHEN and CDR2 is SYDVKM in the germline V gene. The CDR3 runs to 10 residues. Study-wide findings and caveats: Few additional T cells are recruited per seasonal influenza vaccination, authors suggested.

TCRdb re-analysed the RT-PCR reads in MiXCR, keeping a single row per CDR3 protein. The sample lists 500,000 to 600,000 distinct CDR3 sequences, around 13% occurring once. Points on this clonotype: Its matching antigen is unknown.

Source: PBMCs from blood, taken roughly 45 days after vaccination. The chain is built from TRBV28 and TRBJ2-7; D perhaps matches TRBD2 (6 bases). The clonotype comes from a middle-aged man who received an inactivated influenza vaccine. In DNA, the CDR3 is TGTGCCAGCACGGGGGTCGAGCAGTACTTC. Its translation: CASTGVEQYF.